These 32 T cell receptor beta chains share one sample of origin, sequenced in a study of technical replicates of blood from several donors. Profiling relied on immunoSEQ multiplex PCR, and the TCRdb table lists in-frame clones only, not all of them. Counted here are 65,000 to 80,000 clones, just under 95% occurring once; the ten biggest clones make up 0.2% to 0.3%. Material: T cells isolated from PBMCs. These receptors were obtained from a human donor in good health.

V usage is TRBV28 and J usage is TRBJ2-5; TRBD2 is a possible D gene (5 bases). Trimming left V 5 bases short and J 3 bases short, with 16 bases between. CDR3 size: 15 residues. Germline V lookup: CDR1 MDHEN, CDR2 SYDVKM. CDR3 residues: CASSPGSPRKETQYF. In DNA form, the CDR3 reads TGTGCCAGCAGTCCGGGGTCCCCCAGAAAAGAGACCCAGTACTTC.

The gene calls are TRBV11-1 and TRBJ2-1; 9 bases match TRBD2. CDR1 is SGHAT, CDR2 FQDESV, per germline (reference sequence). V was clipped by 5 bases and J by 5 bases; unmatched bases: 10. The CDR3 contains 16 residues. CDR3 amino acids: CASSRIGTSLDNEQFF. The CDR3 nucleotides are TGTGCCAGCAGCAGAATAGGGACTAGCTTAGACAATGAGCAGTTCTTC.

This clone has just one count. This CDR3 reads CASSSLGTAYGYTF. CDR3 DNA: TGTGCCAGCAGCTCATTAGGGACAGCTTATGGCTACACCTTC. J is TRBJ1-2 and V is TRBV5-5; TRBD1 aligns across 7 bases. V dropped 3 bases and J dropped 5; count of bases not matched to a gene: 7. Germline values: CDR1 SGHKS, CDR2 YYEKEE (reference sequence). The CDR3 loop spans 14 amino acids.

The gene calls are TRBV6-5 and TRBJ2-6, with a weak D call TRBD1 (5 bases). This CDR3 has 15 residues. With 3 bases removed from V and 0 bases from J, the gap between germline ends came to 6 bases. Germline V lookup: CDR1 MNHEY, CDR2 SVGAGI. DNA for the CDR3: TGTGCCAGCAGTTATAGGGGCTCTGGGGCCAACGTCCTGACTTTC. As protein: CASSYRGSGANVLTF.

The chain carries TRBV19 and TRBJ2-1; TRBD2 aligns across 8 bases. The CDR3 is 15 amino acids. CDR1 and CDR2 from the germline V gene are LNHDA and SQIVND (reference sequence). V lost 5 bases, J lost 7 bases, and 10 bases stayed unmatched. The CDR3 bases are TGTGCCAGTAGTTCAACTAGCGGCCGGAAGAATGAGCAGTTCTTC. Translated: CASSSTSGRKNEQFF.

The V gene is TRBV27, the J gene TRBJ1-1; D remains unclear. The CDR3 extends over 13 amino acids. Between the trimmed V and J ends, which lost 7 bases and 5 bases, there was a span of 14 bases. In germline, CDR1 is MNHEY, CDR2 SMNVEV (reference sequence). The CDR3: CASTPALETEAFF. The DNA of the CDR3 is TGTGCCAGCACCCCCGCGCTAGAGACTGAAGCTTTCTTT.

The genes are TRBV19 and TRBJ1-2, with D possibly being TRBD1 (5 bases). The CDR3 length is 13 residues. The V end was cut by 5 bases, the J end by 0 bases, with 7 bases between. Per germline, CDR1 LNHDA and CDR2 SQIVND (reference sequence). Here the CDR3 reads CASSPDTNYGYTF. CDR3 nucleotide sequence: TGTGCCAGTAGTCCGGACACTAACTATGGCTACACCTTC.

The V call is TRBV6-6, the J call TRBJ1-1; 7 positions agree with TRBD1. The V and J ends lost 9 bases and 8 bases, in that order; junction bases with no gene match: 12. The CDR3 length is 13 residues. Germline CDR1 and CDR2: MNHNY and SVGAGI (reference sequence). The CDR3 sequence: CASARSRDSEAFF. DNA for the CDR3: TGTGCCAGTGCAAGGTCCCGGGACAGCGAAGCTTTCTTT.

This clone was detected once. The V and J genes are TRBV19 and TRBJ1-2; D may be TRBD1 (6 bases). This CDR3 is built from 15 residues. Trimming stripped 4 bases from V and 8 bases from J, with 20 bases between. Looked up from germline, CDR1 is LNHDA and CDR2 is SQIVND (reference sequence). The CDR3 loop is CASSNPGQKVGGYTF. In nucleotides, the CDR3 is TGTGCCAGTAGTAACCCAGGACAGAAAGTTGGGGGCTACACCTTC.

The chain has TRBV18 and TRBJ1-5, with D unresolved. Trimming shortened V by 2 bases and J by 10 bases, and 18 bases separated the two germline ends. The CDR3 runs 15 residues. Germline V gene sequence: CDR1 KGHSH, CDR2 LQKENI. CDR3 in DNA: TGTGCCAGCTCACCAGGGCACATGAATCCTCAACCCCAGCATTTT. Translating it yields CASSPGHMNPQPQHF.

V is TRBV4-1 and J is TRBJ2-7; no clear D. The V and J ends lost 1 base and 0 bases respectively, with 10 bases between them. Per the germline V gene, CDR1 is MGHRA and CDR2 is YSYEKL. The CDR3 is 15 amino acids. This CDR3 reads CASSQGTDLSYEQYF. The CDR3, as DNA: TGCGCCAGCAGCCAAGGAACTGATCTCTCCTACGAGCAGTACTTC.

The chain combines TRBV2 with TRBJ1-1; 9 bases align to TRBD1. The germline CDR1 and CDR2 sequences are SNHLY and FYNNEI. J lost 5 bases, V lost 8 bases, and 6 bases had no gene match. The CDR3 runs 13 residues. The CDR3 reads CASGTGRGTEAFF. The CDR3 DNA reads TGTGCCAGCGGGACAGGGAGGGGAACTGAAGCTTTCTTT.

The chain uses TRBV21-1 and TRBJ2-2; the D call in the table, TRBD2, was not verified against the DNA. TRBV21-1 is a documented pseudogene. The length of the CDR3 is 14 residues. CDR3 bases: TGTGCCGGCCCTAGCGGGAGGGCTTATCGGGAGCTGTTTTTT. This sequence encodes CAGPSGRAYRELFF.

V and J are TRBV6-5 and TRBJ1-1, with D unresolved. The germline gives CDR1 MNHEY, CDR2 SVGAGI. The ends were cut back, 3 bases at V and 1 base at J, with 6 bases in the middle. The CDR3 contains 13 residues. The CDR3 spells CASSYNKNTEAFF. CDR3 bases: TGTGCCAGCAGTTATAACAAGAACACTGAAGCTTTCTTT.

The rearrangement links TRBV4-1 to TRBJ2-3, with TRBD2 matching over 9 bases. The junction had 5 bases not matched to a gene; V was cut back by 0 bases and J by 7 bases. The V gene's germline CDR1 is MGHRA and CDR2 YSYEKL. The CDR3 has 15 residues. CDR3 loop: CASSQDRGRAHTQYF. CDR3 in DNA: TGCGCCAGCAGCCAAGATCGCGGGAGGGCACATACGCAGTATTTT.

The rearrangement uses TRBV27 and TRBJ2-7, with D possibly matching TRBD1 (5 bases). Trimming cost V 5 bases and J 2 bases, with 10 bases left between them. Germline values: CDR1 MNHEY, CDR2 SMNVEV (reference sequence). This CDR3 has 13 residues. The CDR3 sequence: CASSTSTAYEQYF. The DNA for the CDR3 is TGTGCCAGCAGTACCTCGACAGCCTACGAGCAGTACTTC.

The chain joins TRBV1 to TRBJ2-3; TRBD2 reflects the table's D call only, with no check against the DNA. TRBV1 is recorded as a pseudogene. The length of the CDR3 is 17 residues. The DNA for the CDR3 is TGCACCAGCAGCCAAAAAAAAGCGATAGCGGGGGCGGATACGCAGTATTTT. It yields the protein CTSSQKKAIAGADTQYF.

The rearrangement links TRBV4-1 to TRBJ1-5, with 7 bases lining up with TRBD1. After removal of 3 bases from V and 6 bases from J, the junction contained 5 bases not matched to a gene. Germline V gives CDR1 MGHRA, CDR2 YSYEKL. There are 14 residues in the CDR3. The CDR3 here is CASSQAGGLQPQHF. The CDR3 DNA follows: TGCGCCAGCAGCCAGGCAGGGGGTCTTCAGCCCCAGCATTTT.

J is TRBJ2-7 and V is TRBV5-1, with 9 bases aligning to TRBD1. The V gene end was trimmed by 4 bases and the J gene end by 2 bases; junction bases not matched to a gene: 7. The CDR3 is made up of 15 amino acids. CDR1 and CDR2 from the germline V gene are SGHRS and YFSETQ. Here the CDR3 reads CASSPTGTGTYEQYF. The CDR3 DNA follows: TGCGCCAGCAGCCCAACTGGGACAGGGACCTACGAGCAGTACTTC.

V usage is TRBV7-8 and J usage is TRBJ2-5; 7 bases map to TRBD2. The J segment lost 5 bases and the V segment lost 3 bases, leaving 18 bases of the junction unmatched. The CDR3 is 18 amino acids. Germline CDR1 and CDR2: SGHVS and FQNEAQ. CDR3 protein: CASSFEIRGEAGRETQYF. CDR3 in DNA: TGTGCCAGCAGCTTCGAAATTAGGGGTGAAGCGGGAAGGGAGACCCAGTACTTC.

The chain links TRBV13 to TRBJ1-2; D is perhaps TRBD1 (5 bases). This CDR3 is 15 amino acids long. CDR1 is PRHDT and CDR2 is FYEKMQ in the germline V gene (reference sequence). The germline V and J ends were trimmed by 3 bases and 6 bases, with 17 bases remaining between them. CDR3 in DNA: TGTGCCAGCAGCTTTGGGAACAGGTTAGATAATGGCTACACCTTC. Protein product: CASSFGNRLDNGYTF.

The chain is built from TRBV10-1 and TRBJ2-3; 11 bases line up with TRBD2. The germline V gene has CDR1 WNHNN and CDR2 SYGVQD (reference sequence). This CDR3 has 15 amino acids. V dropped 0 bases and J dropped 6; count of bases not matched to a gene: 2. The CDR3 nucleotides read TGCGCCAGCAGTGAGTCTAGCGGGGGGGCCGATACGCAGTATTTT. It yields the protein CASSESSGGADTQYF.

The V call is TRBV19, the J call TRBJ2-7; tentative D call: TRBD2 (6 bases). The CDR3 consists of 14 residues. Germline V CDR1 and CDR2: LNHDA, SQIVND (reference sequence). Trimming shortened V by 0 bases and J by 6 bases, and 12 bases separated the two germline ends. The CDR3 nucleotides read TGTGCCAGTAGTATAGAGGGCGGGAAACGCGAGCAGTACTTC. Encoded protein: CASSIEGGKREQYF.

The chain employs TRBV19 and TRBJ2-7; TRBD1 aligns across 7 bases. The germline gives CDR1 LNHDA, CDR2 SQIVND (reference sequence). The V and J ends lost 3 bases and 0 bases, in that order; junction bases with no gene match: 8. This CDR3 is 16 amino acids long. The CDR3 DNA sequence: TGTGCCAGTAGTATCAGGGGGAGTTCCAGCTCCTACGAGCAGTACTTC. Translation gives CASSIRGSSSSYEQYF.

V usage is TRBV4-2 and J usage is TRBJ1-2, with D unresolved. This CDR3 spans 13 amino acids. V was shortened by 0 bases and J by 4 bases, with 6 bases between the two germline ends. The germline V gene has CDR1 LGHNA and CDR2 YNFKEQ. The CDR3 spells CASSQEFGYGYTF. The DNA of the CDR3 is TGTGCCAGCAGCCAAGAATTCGGCTATGGCTACACCTTC.

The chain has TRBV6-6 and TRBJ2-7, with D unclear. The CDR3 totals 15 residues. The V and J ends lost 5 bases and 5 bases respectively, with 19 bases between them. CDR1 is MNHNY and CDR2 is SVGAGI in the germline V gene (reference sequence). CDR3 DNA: TGTGCCAGCAGTCCGGGTTCTAGAGGTCCCGACGAGCAGTACTTC. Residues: CASSPGSRGPDEQYF.

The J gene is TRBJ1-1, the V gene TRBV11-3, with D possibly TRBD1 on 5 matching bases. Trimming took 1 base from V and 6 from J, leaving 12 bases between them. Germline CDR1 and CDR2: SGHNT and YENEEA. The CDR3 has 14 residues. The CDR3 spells CASSLAGGVSEAFF. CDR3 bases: TGTGCCAGCAGCTTAGCGGGGGGGGTCTCTGAAGCTTTCTTT.

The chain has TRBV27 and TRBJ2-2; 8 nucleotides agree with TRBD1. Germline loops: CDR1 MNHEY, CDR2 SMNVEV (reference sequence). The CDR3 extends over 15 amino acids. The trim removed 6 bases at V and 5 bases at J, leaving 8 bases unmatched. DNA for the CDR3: TGTGCCAGCAGGTCTTCAGGGGGCAGGACCGGGGAGCTGTTTTTT. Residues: CASRSSGGRTGELFF.

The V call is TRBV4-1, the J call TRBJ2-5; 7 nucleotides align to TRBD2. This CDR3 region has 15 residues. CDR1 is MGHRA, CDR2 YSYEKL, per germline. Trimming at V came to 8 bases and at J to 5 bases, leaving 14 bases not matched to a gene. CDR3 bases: TGCGCCAGCCGCCCCAGCGCGGGAGCTAGGGAGACCCAGTACTTC. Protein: CASRPSAGARETQYF.

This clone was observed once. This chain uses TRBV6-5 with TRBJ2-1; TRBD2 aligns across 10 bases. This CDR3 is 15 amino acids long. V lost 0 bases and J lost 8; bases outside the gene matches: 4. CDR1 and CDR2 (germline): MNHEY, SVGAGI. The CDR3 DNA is TGTGCCAGCAGTTACTCGGGACTAGCGAATCATGAGCAGTTCTTC. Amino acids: CASSYSGLANHEQFF.

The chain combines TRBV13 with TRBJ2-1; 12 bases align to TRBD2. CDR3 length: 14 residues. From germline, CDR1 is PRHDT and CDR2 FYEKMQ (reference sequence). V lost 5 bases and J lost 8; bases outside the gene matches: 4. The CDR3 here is CASSPTSGSDEQFF. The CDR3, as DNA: TGTGCCAGCAGCCCGACTAGCGGGAGCGATGAGCAGTTCTTC.

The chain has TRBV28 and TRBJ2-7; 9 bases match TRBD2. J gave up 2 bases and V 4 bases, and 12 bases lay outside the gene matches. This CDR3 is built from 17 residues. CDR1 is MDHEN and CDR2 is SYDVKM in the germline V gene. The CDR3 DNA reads TGTGCCAGCAGTTCCCGAAGCCCGGGACTAGCTCCCTACGAGCAGTACTTC. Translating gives CASSSRSPGLAPYEQYF. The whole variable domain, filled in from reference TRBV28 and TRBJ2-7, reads DVKVTQSSRYLVKRTGEKVFLECVQDMDHENMFWYRQDPGLGLRLIYFSYDVKMKEKGDIPEGYSVSREKKERFSLILESASTNQTSMYLCASSSRSPGLAPYEQYFGPGTRLTVT.